This record covers a single T cell receptor beta chain. Its antigen has not been determined. Per-base qualities were not stored, and no clone one base away is much larger. The data belong to a study of shared clonotypes between healthy human individuals (dated by TCRdb to 2019 to 2021). Study-wide context: Two women and a few men aged 18 to 49 years were included in the cohort. For each donor, three plates each were used for CD4 naive and CD4 memory, two plates were used for CD8 naive, and one plate was used for CD8 memory. To estimate repertoire size and how much clonotypes are shared between individuals, the study performed deep sequencing of blood TCR repertoires from a few healthy adults. To increase sequencing depth and limit assay-specific biases, TCR repertoire library preparation and sequencing were carried out by different laboratories using diverse techniques. Between about 0.8 and 9 billion PBMCs per donor were obtained by leukapheresis.

Healthy HIV-negative adults with no recently reported acute infections or vaccinations were included as donors. Every donor was a Caucasian adult residing in Nashville, Tennessee, USA. CD4+ T cells were enriched by magnetic negative selection, after which naive cells were positively selected on CD45RA and the negative fraction was taken as the memory subset. Blood was obtained by leukapheresis, after which PBMCs were separated by Ficoll-Histopaque density gradient centrifugation and cryopreserved in liquid nitrogen vapor phase. Purity and quantity of every magnetically sorted T cell population were checked by analytical flow cytometry. From each sorted fraction, genomic DNA was isolated and quantified by UV absorbance on a Nanodrop 2000c. TCR CDR3 regions were amplified from genomic DNA by multiplex PCR using the deep immunoSEQ assay. Extracted genomic DNA from each cell subset was spread evenly across all wells of several immunoSEQ 96-well plates, with each plate serving as a replicate. Each replicate PCR for sorted subsets received roughly 0.2 ug genomic DNA, equal to 30,000 or so T cell genomes. Purified libraries were quantified with a Qubit 3.0 fluorometer, sized on a Bioanalyzer 2100, and re-quantified with the KAPA Library Quantification kit. Every immunoSEQ 96-well plate was sequenced on a separate single-read 150-cycle Illumina NextSeq 550 flow cell. The paper's processing steps were these. The immunoSEQ output contained only junctional sequences without quality scores, so filtering could not match that applied to full-length reads. To assign V/J genes and CDR3, sequences were annotated using PyIR, a Python wrapper for IgBLAST v1.9, with IMGT germline references. Any read was removed if the V/J assignment was weak (E-value above 1e-6), the CDR3 was missing, or the read contained stop codons, out-of-frame junctions, or ambiguous translated residues. V3J clonotypes were defined by identical inferred V gene, J gene, and CDR3 amino acid sequence. Percentage overlap between repertoires was calculated by dividing the number of shared unique clonotypes by the size of the smaller repertoire. Repertoire richness was assessed with RTK rarefaction, the Chao1 estimator, and Recon v2.1 estimates of unobserved clonotypes. For all TCRbeta clonotypes obtained by the gDNA method from a few donors, generation probabilities were computed with OLGA. TCRdb limited this immuneACCESS table to in-frame rearrangements with V and J called. A share of clones is missing; checked studies link under half to unresolved V genes, and the rest is unexplained. The DNA was the basis for D and trimming; V, J and clone size are from that table. Recorded for this sample are 1.4 million to 1.5 million clones; approximately 97% of them occurred a single time. Approximately 1.1% of the sample comes from the top ten.

V is clipped by 1 base and J by 3 bases, and the sequence between their germline boundaries is 9 bases long. CDR1 and CDR2, per the germline V gene, are SGDLS and YYNGEE. From its cysteine to its phenylalanine, the CDR3 spans 14 amino acids. Only the CDR3 region is kept as DNA, spanning 42 bases read in frame from base 1. Overall results and qualifications from the work: Incomplete sequencing was indicated by rarefaction of sorted-subset datasets, despite the large sequencing depth. Sampling was restricted to blood, and TCR repertoires in tissue are likely to differ from TCR repertoires in blood. Higher generation probabilities were observed for clonotypes shared by all four sorted-subset donors than for non-shared clonotypes. Approximately 5% of naive CD4, 3.5% of naive CD8, approximately 2.2% of memory CD4, and 0.35% to 0.5% of memory CD8 clonotypes were shared across four donors. Because the study included only a small number of donors, the genetic and exposure-history diversity represented was limited. Pairwise subsampling led to the expectation that sequencing depth would affect the degree of clonotype sharing among donors. Naive subsets generally had larger estimated clonotype richness than memory subsets.

Rearrangement joined TRBV9 to TRBJ2-3, with no confident D gene call. The specimen was naive CD4+ T cells sorted from blood. The sample's cell subset or site label, decoded: CD45RA+ positively selected. The clonotype originates from a man aged 25 to 45 in good health. CDR3 region: CASSVKKVTDTQYF. The DNA sequence reads TGTGCCAGCAGCGTAAAAAAGGTTACAGATACGCAGTATTTT.